This section outlines one T cell receptor (beta chain) sequence together with its context. The data were obtained in a study of blood T cell repertoires in COVID-19. Study information: T cells, B-cell-depleted T cells, or PBMCs provided the cDNA or gDNA that served as material.

The CDR3 sequence is 14 residues long. Germline V gene data show CDR1 as SGHTA and CDR2 as FQGNSA. Between the trimmed V and J ends, which lost 8 bases and 0 bases, there was a span of 11 bases. Original methodology: Nucleated cell number was recorded as an estimate derived from reference gene primer amplification. Assay: immunoSEQ multiplex PCR; the TCRdb copy retains only in-frame clones and omits some. V and J calls plus clone size are reproduced from that table; the DNA served to infer D and trimming. The repertoire consists of about 380,000 clones, with around nine tenths occurring once and the leading ten covering less than 1.5%.

The specimen sequenced was PBMCs or T cells enriched from blood (not recorded which). The gene calls are TRBV7-2 and TRBJ2-1; tentative D call: TRBD1 (7 bases). This clonotype was obtained from a woman between 18 and 29 years old who had recovered from COVID-19. The CDR3 sequence is CASAGGRSYNEQFF. The CDR3 nucleotides are TGTGCCAGCGCAGGGGGGCGCTCCTACAATGAGCAGTTCTTC.